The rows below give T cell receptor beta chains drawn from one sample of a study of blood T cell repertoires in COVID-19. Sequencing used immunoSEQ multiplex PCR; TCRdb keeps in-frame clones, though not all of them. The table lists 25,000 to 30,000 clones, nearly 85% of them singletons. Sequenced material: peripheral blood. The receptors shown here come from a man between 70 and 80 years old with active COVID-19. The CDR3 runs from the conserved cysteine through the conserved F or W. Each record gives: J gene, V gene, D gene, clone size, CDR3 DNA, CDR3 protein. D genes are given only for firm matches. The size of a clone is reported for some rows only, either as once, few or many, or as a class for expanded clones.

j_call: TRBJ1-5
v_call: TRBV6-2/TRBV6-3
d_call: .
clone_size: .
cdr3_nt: TGTGCCAGCAGTCCATCTATCGGTGCGGGGTTCAATCAGCCCCAGCATTTT
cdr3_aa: CASSPSIGAGFNQPQHF

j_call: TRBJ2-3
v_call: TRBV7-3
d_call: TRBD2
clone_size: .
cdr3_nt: TGTGCCAGCAGCGACAGCGGGGGGGCCACAGATACGCAGTATTTT
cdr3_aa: CASSDSGGATDTQYF

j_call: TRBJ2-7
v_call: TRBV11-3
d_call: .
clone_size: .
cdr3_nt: TGTGCCAGCAGCCTTGACTTCACCTACGAGCAGTACTTC
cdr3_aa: CASSLDFTYEQYF

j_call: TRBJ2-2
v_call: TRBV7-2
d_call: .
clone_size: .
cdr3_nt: TGTGCCAGCAGCTTAGTTTCGGCCGGGGGCACCGGGGAGCTGTTTTTT
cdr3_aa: CASSLVSAGGTGELFF

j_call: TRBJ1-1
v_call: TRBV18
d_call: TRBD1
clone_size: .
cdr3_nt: TGTGCCAGCTCACCAATTAGACAGGGGGGCACTGAAGCTTTCTTT
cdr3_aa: CASSPIRQGGTEAFF

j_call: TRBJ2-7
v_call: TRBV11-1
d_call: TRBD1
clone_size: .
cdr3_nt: TGTGCCAGCAGCCAACGGGACAGGGGCACGAACGAGCAGTACTTC
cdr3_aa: CASSQRDRGTNEQYF

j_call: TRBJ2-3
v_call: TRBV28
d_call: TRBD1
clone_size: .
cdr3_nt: TGTGCCAGCAGTCGCCGGACAGGGGGCACAGATACGCAGTATTTT
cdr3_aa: CASSRRTGGTDTQYF

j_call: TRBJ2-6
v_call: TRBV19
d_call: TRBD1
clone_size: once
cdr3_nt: TGTGCCAGTAGTTCCAGACAGGGGGCTAGGGGGGCCAACGTCCTGACTTTC
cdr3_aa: CASSSRQGARGANVLTF

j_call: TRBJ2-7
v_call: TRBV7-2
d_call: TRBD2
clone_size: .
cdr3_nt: TGTGCCAGCAGCCCCCGCCGGTGGGGGGGTGCGGGAGCCTACGAGCAGTACTTC
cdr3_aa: CASSPRRWGGAGAYEQYF

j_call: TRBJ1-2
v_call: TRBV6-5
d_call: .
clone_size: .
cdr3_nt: TGTGCCAGCAGACCTACGGGGAACAACTATGGCTACACCTTC
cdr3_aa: CASRPTGNNYGYTF

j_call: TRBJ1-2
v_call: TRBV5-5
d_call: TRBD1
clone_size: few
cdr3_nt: TGTGCCAGCAGCATGGGGACAGGGCGCGGCTACACCTTC
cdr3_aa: CASSMGTGRGYTF

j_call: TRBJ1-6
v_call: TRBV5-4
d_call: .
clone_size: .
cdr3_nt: TGTGCCAGCAGCCGGTCCGGTTCACCCCTCCACTTT
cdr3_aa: CASSRSGSPLHF